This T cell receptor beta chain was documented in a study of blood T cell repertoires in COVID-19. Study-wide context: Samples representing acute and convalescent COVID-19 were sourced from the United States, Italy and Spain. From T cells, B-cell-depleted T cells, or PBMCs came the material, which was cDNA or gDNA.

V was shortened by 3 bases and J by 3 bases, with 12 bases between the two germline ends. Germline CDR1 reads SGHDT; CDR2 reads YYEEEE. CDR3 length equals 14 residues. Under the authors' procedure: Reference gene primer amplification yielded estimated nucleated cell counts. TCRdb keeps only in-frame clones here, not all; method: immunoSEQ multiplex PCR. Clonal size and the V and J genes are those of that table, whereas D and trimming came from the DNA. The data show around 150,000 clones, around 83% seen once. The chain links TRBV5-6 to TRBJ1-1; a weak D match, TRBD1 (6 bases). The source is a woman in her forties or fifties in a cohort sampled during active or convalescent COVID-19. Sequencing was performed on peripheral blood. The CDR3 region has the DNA TGTGCCAGCAGCTGGGGGAGACAGGACACTGAAGCTTTCTTT. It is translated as CASSWGRQDTEAFF.